This TCR beta chain was documented in a study of early T cells in non-severe SARS-CoV-2 infection. Across the whole study: RNA in bulk from unsorted whole blood was sequenced, and chains were unpaired. Broader study findings: VDJdb-based matching was biased toward anti-spike CD8 responses and missed private and CD4 specificities.

Individual cDNA molecules received unique molecular identifiers. TCRdb independently ran MiXCR on the 5' RACE reads; one entry per CDR3 protein. Among about 110,000 distinct CDR3 sequences listed, roughly 12% were seen once. This clonotype has just a few counts. Its specificity is not known. The CDR3 spans 15 residues. Germline V CDR1 and CDR2: SNHLY, FYNNEI. V shed 7 bases and J shed 4 bases, with 16 bases lying between them. The origin of this receptor is an adult who was a healthcare worker with PCR-confirmed SARS-CoV-2 infection or an uninfected control (not recorded which). Sequencing used whole blood, obtained at baseline. The V gene is TRBV2, the J gene TRBJ2-2, with a tentative D call TRBD1 (7 bases). The CDR3 coding sequence is TGTGCCAGCACCGCGGGACAGTTCAGCACCGGGGAGCTGTTTTTT. Amino acid sequence: CASTAGQFSTGELFF.